Listed below are T cell receptor beta chains from one sample, sequenced in a study of blood T cells in healthy people across ages. MiXCR, applied by TCRdb to the 5' RACE reads, yields one record per CDR3 protein. The sample carries 700,000 to 950,000 distinct CDR3 sequences, roughly 41% recorded once. The specimen sequenced was blood. Receptor source: an older woman in good health. CDR3s leave out the opening cysteine and the closing phenylalanine or tryptophan.

TRBJ2-3 TRBV4-3 14 ASSQDEIVGGDTQY
TRBJ2-5 TRBV28 13 ASSRAGIFTETQY
TRBJ2-3 TRBV10-1 13 ASSQGQVGTDTQY
TRBJ2-2 TRBV7-3 15 ASSLGAGGANTGELF
TRBJ2-7 TRBV16 12 ASSQSPGLVEQY
TRBJ1-1 TRBV27 14 ASSPRDRGLNTEAF
TRBJ2-1 TRBV9 14 ASSARGGGSYNEQF
TRBJ1-1 TRBV20-1 10 SARGPNTEAF
TRBJ2-3 TRBV7-3 11 ASSLDRLDTQY
TRBJ2-5 TRBV5-6 13 ASSQLAGGQETQY
TRBJ2-3 TRBV2 14 ASVRDRSSSTDTQY
- TRBV10-3 13 AISEQREGWGEQY
TRBJ2-4 TRBV28 12 ASMLAGAKNIQY
TRBJ2-7 TRBV7-2 12 ASSRLAGPYEQY
TRBJ2-3 TRBV20-1 13 SARTGTVHTDTQY